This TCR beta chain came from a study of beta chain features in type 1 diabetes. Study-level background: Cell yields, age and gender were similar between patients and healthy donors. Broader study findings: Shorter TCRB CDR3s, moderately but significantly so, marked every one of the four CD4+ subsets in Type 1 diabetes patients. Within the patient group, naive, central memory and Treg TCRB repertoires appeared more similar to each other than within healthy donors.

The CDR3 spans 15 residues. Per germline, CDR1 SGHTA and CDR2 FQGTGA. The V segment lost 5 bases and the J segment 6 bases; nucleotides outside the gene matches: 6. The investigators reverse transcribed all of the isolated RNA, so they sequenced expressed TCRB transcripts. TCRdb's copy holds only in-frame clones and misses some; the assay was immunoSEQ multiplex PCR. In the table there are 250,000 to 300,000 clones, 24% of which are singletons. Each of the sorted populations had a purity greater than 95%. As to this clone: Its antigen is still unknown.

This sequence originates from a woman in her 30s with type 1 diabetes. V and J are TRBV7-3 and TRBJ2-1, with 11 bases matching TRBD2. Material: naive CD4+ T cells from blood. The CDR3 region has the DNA TGTGCCAGCAGCGAAAGTAGCGGGAGGGGCAATGAGCAGTTCTTC. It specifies CASSESSGRGNEQFF.